This record concerns one TCR beta chain sequence. The data originate from a study of shared clonotypes between healthy human individuals. CDR1 and CDR2 (germline): MDHEN, SYDVKM. The CDR3 has 11 residues. The genomic DNA of each subset was split evenly across several immunoSEQ plates. This table comes from immunoSEQ multiplex PCR, and its TCRdb copy is limited to in-frame clones, with some not included. The sample shows some 2,000,000 clones, approximately 96% of them seen only once. This sequence originates from a young man in good health. V and J are TRBV28 and TRBJ1-2; D uncertain. Source material: naive CD4+ T cells sorted from blood. Sample subset: CD45RA+ positively selected. CDR3 nucleotides: TGTGGGGTCTGGACTAACTATGGCTACACCTTC. It specifies CGVWTNYGYTF.